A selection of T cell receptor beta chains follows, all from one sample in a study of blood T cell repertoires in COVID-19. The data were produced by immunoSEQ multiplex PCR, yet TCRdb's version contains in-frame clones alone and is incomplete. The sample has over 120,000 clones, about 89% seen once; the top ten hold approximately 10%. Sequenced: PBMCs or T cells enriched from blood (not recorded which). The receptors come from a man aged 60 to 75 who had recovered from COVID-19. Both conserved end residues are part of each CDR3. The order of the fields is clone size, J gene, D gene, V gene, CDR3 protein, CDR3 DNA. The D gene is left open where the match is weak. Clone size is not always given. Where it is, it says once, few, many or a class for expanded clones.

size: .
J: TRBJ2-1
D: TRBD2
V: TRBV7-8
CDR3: CASSFKRLAGLDEQFF
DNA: TGTGCCAGCAGCTTCAAACGACTAGCGGGGTTGGATGAGCAGTTCTTC

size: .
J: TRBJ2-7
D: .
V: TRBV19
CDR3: CASSTGGLRSSYEQYF
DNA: TGTGCCAGTAGCACCGGTGGACTCAGGAGCTCCTACGAGCAGTACTTC

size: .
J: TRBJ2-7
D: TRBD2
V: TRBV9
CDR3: CASSRRLAGAIYEQYF
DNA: TGTGCCAGCAGCCGACGACTAGCGGGTGCGATCTACGAGCAGTACTTC

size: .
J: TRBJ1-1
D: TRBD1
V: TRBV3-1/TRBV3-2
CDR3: CASSHRTGPNTEAFF
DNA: TGTGCCAGCAGCCACCGGACAGGACCGAACACTGAAGCTTTCTTT

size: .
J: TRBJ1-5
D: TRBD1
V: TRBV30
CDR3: CAWSVPTGNQPQHF
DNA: TGTGCCTGGAGTGTACCGACAGGGAATCAGCCCCAGCATTTT

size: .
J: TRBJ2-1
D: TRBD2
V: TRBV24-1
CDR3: CATSDSGLAGGSSYNEQFF
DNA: TGTGCCACCAGTGACTCCGGACTAGCGGGGGGAAGCTCCTACAATGAGCAGTTCTTC

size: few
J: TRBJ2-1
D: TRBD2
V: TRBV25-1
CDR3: CASSEFGGSHEQFF
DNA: TGTGCCAGCAGTGAATTCGGCGGGAGCCATGAGCAGTTCTTC

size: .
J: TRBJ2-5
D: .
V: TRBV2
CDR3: CASSPLSPLGTQYF
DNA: TGTGCCAGCAGCCCCCTTAGCCCCCTCGGGACCCAGTACTTC

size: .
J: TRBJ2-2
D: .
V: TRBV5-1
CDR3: CASSSGLSGSGELFF
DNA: TGCGCCAGCAGCTCCGGACTATCCGGGTCCGGGGAGCTGTTTTTT

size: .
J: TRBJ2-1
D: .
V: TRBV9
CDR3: CASSVADEQFF
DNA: TGTGCCAGCAGCGTAGCGGATGAGCAGTTCTTC

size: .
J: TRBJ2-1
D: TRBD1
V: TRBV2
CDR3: CAGQGYNEQFF
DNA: TGTGCCGGACAGGGCTACAATGAGCAGTTCTTC

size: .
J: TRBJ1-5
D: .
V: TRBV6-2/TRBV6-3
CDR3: CASSYFGGNSNQPQHF
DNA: TGTGCCAGCAGTTACTTCGGCGGGAATAGCAATCAGCCCCAGCATTTT

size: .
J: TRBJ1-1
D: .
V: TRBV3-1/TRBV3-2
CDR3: CASSYMYRGTEAFF
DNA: TGTGCCAGCAGCTATATGTACCGGGGGACTGAAGCTTTCTTT

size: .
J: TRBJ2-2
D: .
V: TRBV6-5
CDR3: CASSYLIVTGELFF
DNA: TGTGCCAGCAGTTACTTAATAGTAACCGGGGAGCTGTTTTTT

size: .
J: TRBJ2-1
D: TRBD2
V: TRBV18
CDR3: CASSPPGTSQSYNEQFF
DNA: TGTGCCAGCTCACCTCCCGGGACTAGCCAATCATACAATGAGCAGTTCTTC

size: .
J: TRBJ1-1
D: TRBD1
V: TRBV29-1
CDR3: CSVEGGGTGTGDMSTEAFF
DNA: TGCAGCGTTGAAGGGGGGGGTACCGGGACAGGGGATATGAGCACTGAAGCTTTCTTT

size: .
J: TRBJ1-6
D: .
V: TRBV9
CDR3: CASSVGGGSSYNSPLHF
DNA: TGTGCCAGCAGCGTAGGGGGGGGCAGCTCCTATAATTCACCCCTCCACTTT

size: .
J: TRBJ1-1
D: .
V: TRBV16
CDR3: CASSPGRVTEAFF
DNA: TGTGCCAGCAGCCCCGGCAGGGTGACTGAAGCTTTCTTT

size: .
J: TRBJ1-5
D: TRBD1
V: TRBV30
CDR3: CAWSRGQGKLSNQPQHF
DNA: TGTGCCTGGAGTAGGGGACAGGGGAAACTTAGCAATCAGCCCCAGCATTTT

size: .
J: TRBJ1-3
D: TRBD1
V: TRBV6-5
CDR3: CASGKDRAGNTIYF
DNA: TGTGCCAGCGGAAAGGACAGGGCTGGAAACACCATATATTTT

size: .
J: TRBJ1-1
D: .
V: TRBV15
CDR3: CATSRDKEAFF
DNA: TGTGCCACCAGCAGGGACAAGGAAGCTTTCTTT

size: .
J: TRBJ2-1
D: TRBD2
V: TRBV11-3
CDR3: CASSLSTGRGNEQFF
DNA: TGTGCCAGCAGCTTAAGTACCGGGAGGGGGAATGAGCAGTTCTTC

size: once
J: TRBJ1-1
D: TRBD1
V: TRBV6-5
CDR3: CASREGQENTEAFF
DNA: TGTGCCAGTAGGGAGGGACAGGAGAACACTGAAGCTTTCTTT

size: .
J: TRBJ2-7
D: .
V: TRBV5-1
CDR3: CASTPTGYSYEQYF
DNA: TGCGCCAGCACCCCGACAGGCTACTCCTACGAGCAGTACTTC

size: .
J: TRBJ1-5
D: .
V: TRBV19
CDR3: CASSIGRAQPQHF
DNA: TGTGCCAGTAGTATAGGCAGGGCGCAGCCCCAGCATTTT

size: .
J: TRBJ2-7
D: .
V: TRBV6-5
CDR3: CASFTQAGEQYF
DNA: TGTGCCAGCTTCACCCAAGCCGGGGAGCAGTACTTC

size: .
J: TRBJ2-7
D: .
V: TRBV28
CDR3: CASSLSEGRPYEQYF
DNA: TGTGCCAGCAGTTTATCGGAGGGCAGGCCCTACGAGCAGTACTTC

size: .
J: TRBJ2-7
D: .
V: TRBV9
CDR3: CASSERGYEQYF
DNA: TGTGCCAGCAGCGAAAGAGGGTACGAGCAGTACTTC

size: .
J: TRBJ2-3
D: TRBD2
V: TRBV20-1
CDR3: CSASPLAGVTDTQYF
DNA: TGCAGTGCTAGTCCCTTAGCGGGAGTAACTGATACGCAGTATTTT

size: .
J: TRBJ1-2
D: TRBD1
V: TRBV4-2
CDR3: CASSQRGQDEEANYGYTF
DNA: TGTGCCAGCAGCCAACGGGGACAGGATGAGGAAGCTAACTATGGCTACACCTTC